This T cell receptor (beta chain) was identified in a study of blood T cells in healthy people across ages. Germline loops: CDR1 MNHNY, CDR2 SVGAGI (reference sequence). The germline V and J ends were trimmed by 4 bases and 1 base, with 10 bases remaining between them. This CDR3 contains 14 residues. This clonotype was seen repeatedly, ten times or more. With a J-beta primer mix and a sample-barcoded 5' primer, a second PCR ran about 6 to 11 cycles. Using its own MiXCR run on the 5' RACE reads, TCRdb lists one record per CDR3 protein. The sample includes 800,000 to 950,000 distinct CDR3 sequences, approximately 32% of them seen just once. This same sample was also taken into another study, of T cells of mothers and their children.

The chain is built from TRBV6-6 and TRBJ2-5; no definite D call. The source is a woman aged 35 to 49 in good health. Sequencing was performed on blood. DNA for the CDR3: TGTGCCAGCAGTTTGAGCACTACCCAAGAGACCCAGTACTTC. Its translation is CASSLSTTQETQYF.